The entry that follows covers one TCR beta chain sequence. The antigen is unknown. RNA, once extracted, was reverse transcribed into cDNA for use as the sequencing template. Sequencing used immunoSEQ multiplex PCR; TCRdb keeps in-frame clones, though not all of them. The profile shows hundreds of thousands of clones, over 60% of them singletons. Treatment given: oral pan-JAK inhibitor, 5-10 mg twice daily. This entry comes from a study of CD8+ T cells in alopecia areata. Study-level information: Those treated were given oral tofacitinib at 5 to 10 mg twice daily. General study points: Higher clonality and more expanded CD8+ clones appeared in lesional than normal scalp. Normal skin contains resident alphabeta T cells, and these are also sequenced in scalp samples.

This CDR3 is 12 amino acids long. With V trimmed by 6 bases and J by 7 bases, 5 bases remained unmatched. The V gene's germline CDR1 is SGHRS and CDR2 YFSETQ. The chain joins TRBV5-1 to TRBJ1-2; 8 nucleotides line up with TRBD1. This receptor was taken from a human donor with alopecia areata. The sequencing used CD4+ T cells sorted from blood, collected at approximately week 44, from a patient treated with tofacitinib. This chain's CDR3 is CASTGQGGGYTF. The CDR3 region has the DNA TGCGCCAGCACCGGACAGGGTGGTGGCTACACCTTC. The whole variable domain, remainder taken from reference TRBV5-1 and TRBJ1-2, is KAGVTQTPRYLIKTRGQQVTLSCSPISGHRSVSWYQQTPGQGLQFLFEYFSETQRNKGNFPGRFSGRQFSNSRSEMNVSTLELGDSALYLCASTGQGGGYTFGSGTRLTVV.